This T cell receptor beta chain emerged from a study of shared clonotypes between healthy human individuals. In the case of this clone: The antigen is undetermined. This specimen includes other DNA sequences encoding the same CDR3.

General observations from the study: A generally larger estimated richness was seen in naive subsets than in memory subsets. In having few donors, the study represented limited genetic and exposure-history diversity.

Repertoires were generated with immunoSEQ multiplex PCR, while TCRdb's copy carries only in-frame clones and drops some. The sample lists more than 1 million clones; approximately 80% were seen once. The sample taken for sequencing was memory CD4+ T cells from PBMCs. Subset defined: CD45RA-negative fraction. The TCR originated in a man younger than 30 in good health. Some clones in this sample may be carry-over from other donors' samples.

The CDR3 loop reads CAISEGADTQYF. The CDR3 region has the DNA TGTGCCATCAGTGAGGGCGCAGATACGCAGTATTTT. V is TRBV10-3 and J is TRBJ2-3, with unresolved D. CDR1 ENHRY and CDR2 SYGVKD come from the germline V gene. The CDR3 length is 12 residues. Deletions cut 2 bases from V and 4 bases from J, with 4 bases between.